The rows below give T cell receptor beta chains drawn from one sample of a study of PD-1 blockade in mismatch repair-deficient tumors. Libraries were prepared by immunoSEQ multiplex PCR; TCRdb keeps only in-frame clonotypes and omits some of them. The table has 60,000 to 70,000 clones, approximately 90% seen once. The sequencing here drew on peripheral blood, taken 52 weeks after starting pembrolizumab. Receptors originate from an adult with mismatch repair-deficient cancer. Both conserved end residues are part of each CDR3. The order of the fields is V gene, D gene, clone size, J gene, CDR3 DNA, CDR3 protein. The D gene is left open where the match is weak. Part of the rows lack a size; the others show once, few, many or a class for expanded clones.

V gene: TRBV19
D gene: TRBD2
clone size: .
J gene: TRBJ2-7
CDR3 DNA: TGTGCCAGTAGTCCCGGGACTAGCGGGAGTTACGAGCAGTACTTC
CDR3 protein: CASSPGTSGSYEQYF

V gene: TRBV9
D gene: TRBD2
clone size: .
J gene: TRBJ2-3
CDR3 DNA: TGTGCCAGCAGCGAGGGATGGGGGGGTGTCACAGATACGCAGTATTTT
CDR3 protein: CASSEGWGGVTDTQYF

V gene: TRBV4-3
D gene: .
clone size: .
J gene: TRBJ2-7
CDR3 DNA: TGCGCCAGCAGCCAAGATTTCATGGGCGGTAGCTCCTACGAGCAGTACTTC
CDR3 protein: CASSQDFMGGSSYEQYF

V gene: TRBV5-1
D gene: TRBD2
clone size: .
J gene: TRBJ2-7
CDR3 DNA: TGCGCCAGCAGCTTGGCGGGGGGGAACTACGAGCAGTACTTC
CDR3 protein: CASSLAGGNYEQYF

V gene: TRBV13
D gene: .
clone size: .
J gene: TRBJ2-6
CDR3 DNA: TGTGCCAGCAGCTTGATCTCTGGGGCCAACGTCCTGACTTTC
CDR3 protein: CASSLISGANVLTF

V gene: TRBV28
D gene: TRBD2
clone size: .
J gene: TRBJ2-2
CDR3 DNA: TGTGCCAGCAGTTTCCCCGGGACTAGCGGGACGGTGAACACCGGGGAGCTGTTTTTT
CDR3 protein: CASSFPGTSGTVNTGELFF

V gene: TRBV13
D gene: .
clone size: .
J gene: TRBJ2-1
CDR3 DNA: TGTGCCAGCAGCTTATCTAGCATCCACGAGCAGTTCTTC
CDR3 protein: CASSLSSIHEQFF

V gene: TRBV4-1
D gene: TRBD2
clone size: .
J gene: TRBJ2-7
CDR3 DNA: TGCGCCAGCAGCCAAATAGCGGGAGAGGGGCTCTACGAGCAGTACTTC
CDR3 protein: CASSQIAGEGLYEQYF

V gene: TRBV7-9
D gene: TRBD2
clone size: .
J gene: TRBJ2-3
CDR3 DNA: TGTGCCAGCAGCCAATTAAGGAGCGGGAGGGCCGAGGCAGATACGCAGTATTTT
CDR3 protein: CASSQLRSGRAEADTQYF

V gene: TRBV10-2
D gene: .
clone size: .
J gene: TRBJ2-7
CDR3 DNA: TGCGCCAGCATTGACGGGTACGAGCAGTACTTC
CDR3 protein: CASIDGYEQYF

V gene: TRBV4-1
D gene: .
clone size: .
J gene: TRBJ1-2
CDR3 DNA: TGCGCCAGCAGCCAAGGTACCAGGTATGGCTACACCTTC
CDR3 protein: CASSQGTRYGYTF

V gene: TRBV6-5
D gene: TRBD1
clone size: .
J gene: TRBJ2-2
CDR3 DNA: TGTGCCAGCAGCCCCGACAGGGGGCCCGGGGAGCTGTTTTTT
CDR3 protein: CASSPDRGPGELFF

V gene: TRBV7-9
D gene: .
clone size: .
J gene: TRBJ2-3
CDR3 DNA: TGTGCCAGCAGCCCCCCGGGGGCCGCAGATACGCAGTATTTT
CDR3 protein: CASSPPGAADTQYF

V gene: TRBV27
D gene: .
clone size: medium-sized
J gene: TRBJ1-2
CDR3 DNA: TGTGCCAGCAGTTTATCCGTAGACAACTATGGCTACACCTTC
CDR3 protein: CASSLSVDNYGYTF

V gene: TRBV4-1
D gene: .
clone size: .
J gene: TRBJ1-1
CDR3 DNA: TGCGCCAGCAGCCACCCCGTCCAAGAGGCTGAAGCTTTCTTT
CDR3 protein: CASSHPVQEAEAFF

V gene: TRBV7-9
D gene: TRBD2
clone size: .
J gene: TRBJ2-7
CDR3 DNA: TGTGCCAGCAGCTCTACGACTAGCGGAACCTCCTACGAGCAGTACTTC
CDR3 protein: CASSSTTSGTSYEQYF

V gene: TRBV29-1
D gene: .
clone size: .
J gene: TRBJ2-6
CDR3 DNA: TGCAGCGTTGAAGGGAACGAGGGGGCCAACGTCCTGACTTTC
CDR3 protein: CSVEGNEGANVLTF

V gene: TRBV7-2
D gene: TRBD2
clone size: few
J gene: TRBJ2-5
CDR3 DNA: TGTGCCAGCAGCTTAGGACTAGCGCCAGAGACCCAGTACTTC
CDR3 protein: CASSLGLAPETQYF

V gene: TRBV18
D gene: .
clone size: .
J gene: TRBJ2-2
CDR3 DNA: TGTGCCAGCTCACCACCCTCGGTGAGTATAGTCCCCGGGGAGCTGTTTTTT
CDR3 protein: CASSPPSVSIVPGELFF

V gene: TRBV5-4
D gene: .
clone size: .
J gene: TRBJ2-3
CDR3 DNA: TGTGCCAGCAGCCAAAGGAGCACAGATACGCAGTATTTT
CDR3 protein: CASSQRSTDTQYF

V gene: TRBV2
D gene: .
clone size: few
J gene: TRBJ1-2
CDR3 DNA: TGTGCCAGCAGTGATTGGCAGGGCTATGGCTACACCTTC
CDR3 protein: CASSDWQGYGYTF

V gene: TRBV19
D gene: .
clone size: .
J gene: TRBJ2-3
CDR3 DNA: TGTGCCAGTAGTCAACGCGCAACAAGGGCAGATACGCAGTATTTT
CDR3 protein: CASSQRATRADTQYF

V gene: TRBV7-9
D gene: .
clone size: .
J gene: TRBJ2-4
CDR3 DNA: TGTGCCAGCAGCTTCGTAGGCCAAAATGAAAACATTCAGTACTTC
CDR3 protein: CASSFVGQNENIQYF

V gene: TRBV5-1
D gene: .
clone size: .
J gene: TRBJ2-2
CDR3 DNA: TGCGCCAGCAGCCCCACGGTGGGAGGGAACACCGGGGAGCTGTTTTTT
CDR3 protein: CASSPTVGGNTGELFF

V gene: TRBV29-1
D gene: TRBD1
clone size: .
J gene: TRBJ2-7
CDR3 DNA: TGCAGCGTTGGACAGGGGGGCTCCTACGAGCAGTACTTC
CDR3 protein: CSVGQGGSYEQYF

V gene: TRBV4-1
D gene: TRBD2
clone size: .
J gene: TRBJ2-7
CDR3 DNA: TGCGCCAGCAGCCAAGAGCTAGCGGGAGTCCCCGAGCAGTACTTC
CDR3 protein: CASSQELAGVPEQYF

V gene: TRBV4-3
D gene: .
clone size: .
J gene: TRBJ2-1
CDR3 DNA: TGCGCCAGCAGCCAAGATTTTCGTGGGGCCGGTGAGCAGTTCTTC
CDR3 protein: CASSQDFRGAGEQFF

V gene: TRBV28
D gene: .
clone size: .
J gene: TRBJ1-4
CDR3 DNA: TGTGCCAGCAGTCAAAATGAAAAACTGTTTTTT
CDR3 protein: CASSQNEKLFF

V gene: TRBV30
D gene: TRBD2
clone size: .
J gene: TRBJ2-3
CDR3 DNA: TGTGCCTGGAGTGCAACTAGCGGGAGGGCCGGTGATACGCAGTATTTT
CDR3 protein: CAWSATSGRAGDTQYF

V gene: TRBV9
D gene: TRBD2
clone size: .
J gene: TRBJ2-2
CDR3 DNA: TGTACCAGTGCCGGGACTAGCAGCACCGGGGAGCTGTTTTTT
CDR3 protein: CTSAGTSSTGELFF

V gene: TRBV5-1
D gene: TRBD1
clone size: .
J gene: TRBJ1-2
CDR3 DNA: TGCGCCAGCAGCCCAGCCGGGACAGGGATCGGGAACTATGGCTACACCTTC
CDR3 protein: CASSPAGTGIGNYGYTF

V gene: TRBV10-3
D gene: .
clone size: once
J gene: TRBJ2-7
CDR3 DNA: TGTGCCATCAGTGAGGTGTCAGGAGCCTCCTACGAGCAGTACTTC
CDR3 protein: CAISEVSGASYEQYF

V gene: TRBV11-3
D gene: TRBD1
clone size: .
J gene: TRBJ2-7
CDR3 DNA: TGTGCCAGCAGCCCCGGGACAGTGGGTGGCGAGCAGTACTTC
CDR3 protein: CASSPGTVGGEQYF